This is a list of T cell receptor beta chains from one sample in a study of blood T cell repertoires in COVID-19. Some clones are missing from TCRdb's copy, which holds only in-frame ones; the method was immunoSEQ multiplex PCR. The data contain roughly 200,000 clones, approximately 85% of them singletons. Material for sequencing was peripheral blood. These TCRs come from a man aged 55 to 70 with acute or convalescent COVID-19. Each CDR3 is given with its conserved first and last residue. A D gene is named only where the DNA matches it firmly. Clone size, where shown, is once, few, many, or a class for clones that have expanded.

TRBJ1-2,TRBV2,NA,TRBD1,TGTGCCAGCGAACTTGGACAGGGACGGGGCTACACCTTC,CASELGQGRGYTF
TRBJ1-2,TRBV28,NA,TRBD1,TGTGCCACCTTAACCCCCGGGACAGGGGATGGCTACACCTTC,CATLTPGTGDGYTF
TRBJ2-1,TRBV2,NA,TRBD2,TGTGCCAGCAGCGGTTGGGACAGGGCGACTAGCGGGAGACCCCAGAGCTCCTACAATGAGCAGTTCTTC,CASSGWDRATSGRPQSSYNEQFF
TRBJ2-5,TRBV28,NA,TRBD1,TGTGCCAGCCGTAGACAGGGGGCGGGAGAGACCCAGTACTTC,CASRRQGAGETQYF
TRBJ2-5,TRBV10-3,NA,NA,TGTGCCATCAGTGATGGCTCAGGGAGGGAGACCCAGTACTTC,CAISDGSGRETQYF
TRBJ1-1,TRBV7-9,NA,TRBD1,TGTGCCAGCAGCGCGGGACAGAGACAAGCTTTCTTT,CASSAGQRQAFF
TRBJ2-3,TRBV4-1,NA,NA,TGCGCCAGCAGCCAAGACACTGGGGCCACTACGTTGGCAGATACGCAGTATTTT,CASSQDTGATTLADTQYF
TRBJ1-2,TRBV5-6,NA,NA,TGTGCCAGCAGCATCTCCAGGATCGGCTACACCTTC,CASSISRIGYTF
TRBJ2-3,TRBV4-1,NA,TRBD2,TGCGCCAGCAGCCAGGTACTAGCGGGAGAGGGCACAGATACGCAGTATTTT,CASSQVLAGEGTDTQYF
TRBJ2-1,TRBV3-1/TRBV3-2,few,NA,TGTGCCAGCAGCCAAGTGGGGGGAGCCAGCAATGAGCAGTTCTTC,CASSQVGGASNEQFF
TRBJ2-2,TRBV6-6,NA,NA,TGTGCCAGCAGCCGCGGCCACCAGAACACCGGGGAGCTGTTTTTT,CASSRGHQNTGELFF
TRBJ2-3,TRBV18,NA,TRBD2,TGTGCCAGCTCACTTAATAGCGGGAGGAAGACAGATACGCAGTATTTT,CASSLNSGRKTDTQYF
TRBJ2-5,TRBV7-8,NA,TRBD1,TGTGCCAGCAGCCCGACAGGGGGCGGGGAGACCCAGTACTTC,CASSPTGGGETQYF
TRBJ2-5,TRBV13,once,TRBD1,TGTGCCAGCGGAAAACGGACAGGGGATCTTCTCTTCCAAGAGACCCAGTACTTC,CASGKRTGDLLFQETQYF
TRBJ2-7,TRBV10-3,NA,TRBD1,TGTGCCATCAGCCCTACAGGGGGCGGGTACGAGCAGTACTTC,CAISPTGGGYEQYF
TRBJ1-4,TRBV3-1/TRBV3-2,NA,NA,TGTGCCAGCAGCCAAGGCGGGGGAGGAAAACTGTTTTTT,CASSQGGGGKLFF
TRBJ2-7,TRBV24-1,once,NA,TGTGCCACCAGTGACTCGGACAGAAGCGAGCAGTACTTC,CATSDSDRSEQYF
TRBJ2-2,TRBV3-1/TRBV3-2,NA,NA,TGTGCCAGCAGCCTTGGGGCCTCTCGGTCCTCCGGGGAGCTGTTTTTT,CASSLGASRSSGELFF
TRBJ1-6,TRBV28,NA,NA,TGTGCCAGCAGTTTATTGGGCGGGGGTGGATCACCCCTCCACTTT,CASSLLGGGGSPLHF
TRBJ1-2,TRBV5-1,NA,TRBD1,TGCGCCAGCAGCTTAACAGGGGCTAGCTATGGCTACACCTTC,CASSLTGASYGYTF
TRBJ1-2,TRBV28,NA,NA,TGTGCCAGCAGTTTAACCTACGATAACTATGGCTACACCTTC,CASSLTYDNYGYTF
TRBJ1-4,TRBV7-9,NA,TRBD1,TGTGCCAGCAGACTAGGACAGGCCCACGGTAATGAAAAACTGTTTTTT,CASRLGQAHGNEKLFF
TRBJ2-1,TRBV5-1,NA,NA,TGCGCCAGCAGCTTGATAGGGGCGGCCTACAATGAGCAGTTCTTC,CASSLIGAAYNEQFF
TRBJ1-1,TRBV28,NA,NA,TGTGCCAGCACCCTTCGGGACACTGAAGCTTTCTTT,CASTLRDTEAFF
TRBJ1-1,TRBV5-6,NA,NA,TGTGCCAGCACCCCATCGGGGGGCACTGAAGCTTTCTTT,CASTPSGGTEAFF
TRBJ2-7,TRBV11-2,NA,TRBD1,TGTGCCAGCAGCTTCAGGACAGGGAACTCCTACGAGCAGTACTTC,CASSFRTGNSYEQYF
TRBJ2-1,TRBV7-9,NA,NA,TGTGCCAGCAGCCCTCTAGGGGGCTCCTACAATGAGCAGTTCTTC,CASSPLGGSYNEQFF